This T cell receptor (beta chain) was sequenced during a study of blood T cell repertoires in COVID-19. Study background: In each case, the material was cDNA or gDNA derived from T cells, B-cell-depleted T cells, or PBMCs.

The repertoire was sequenced with immunoSEQ multiplex PCR; TCRdb's copy has only in-frame clones and lacks some. The data contain around 260,000 clones, 86% of them singletons. J gave up 0 bases and V 7 bases, and 6 bases lay outside the gene matches. CDR3 length: 15 residues. CDR1 MNHEY and CDR2 SVGAGI come from the germline V gene. The chain joins TRBV6-5 to TRBJ2-1, with 7 positions matching TRBD1. This TCR was recovered from a man aged 35 to 55 who had recovered from COVID-19. The sequencing sample was made of peripheral blood. The CDR3 region is CASTPDRRSYNEQFF. The CDR3 region has the DNA TGTGCCAGCACTCCGGACAGGCGCTCCTACAATGAGCAGTTCTTC.